This is a list of T cell receptor beta chains from one sample in a study of control samples from healthy donors and cancer patients. Data came from immunoSEQ multiplex PCR; TCRdb stores just in-frame clones and leaves some out. The sample gives approximately 170,000 clones, around 92% of which show up once; around 1.5% is in the top ten. Material for sequencing was blood. The receptors originated from a woman in her 30s in good health. Each CDR3 is given with its conserved first and last residue. D genes are given only for firm matches. Some rows mark clone size as missing; the rest say once, few, many or name a class of expanded clone.

>TRBV6-5|TRBJ1-1|TRBD1|NA
CASRTDRGGNTEAFF
TGTGCCAGCAGGACTGACAGGGGGGGAAACACTGAAGCTTTCTTT
>TRBV29-1|TRBJ2-1|TRBD1|NA
CSVRRGQGGNEQFF
TGCAGCGTTCGGAGAGGACAGGGGGGCAATGAGCAGTTCTTC
>TRBV4-1|TRBJ1-1|TRBD1|NA
CASSHPGTGFTEAFF
TGCGCCAGCAGCCATCCCGGGACAGGGTTTACTGAAGCTTTCTTT
>TRBV19|TRBJ2-7|NA|NA
CASSIGQGSYEQYF
TGTGCCAGTAGTATCGGGCAGGGCTCCTACGAGCAGTACTTC
>TRBV24-1|TRBJ1-2|NA|NA
CATSSGADGYTF
TGTGCCACCAGTTCAGGGGCGGATGGCTACACCTTC
>TRBV7-6|TRBJ2-3|TRBD2|NA
CASSLGTSVGTDTQYF
TGTGCCAGCAGCTTAGGAACTAGCGTGGGCACAGATACGCAGTATTTT
>TRBV18|TRBJ2-3|TRBD1|NA
CASSRGQYTTDTQYF
TGTGCCAGCTCACGGGGACAGTATACCACAGATACGCAGTATTTT
>TRBV9|TRBJ2-5|NA|NA
CASSRDNQETQYF
TGTGCCAGCAGCAGAGACAACCAAGAGACCCAGTACTTC
>TRBV19|TRBJ1-3|NA|NA
CASTRTQSSGNTIYF
TGTGCCAGTACCCGGACCCAGAGCTCTGGAAACACCATATATTTT
>TRBV19|TRBJ2-2|NA|NA
CATKTAGELFF
TGTGCCACCAAGACAGCCGGGGAGCTGTTTTTT
>TRBV6-1|TRBJ2-7|NA|once
CASSELGGSSYEQYF
TGTGCCAGCAGTGAATTAGGGGGAAGTTCCTACGAGCAGTACTTC
>TRBV28|TRBJ1-2|NA|NA
CATPTTGTPNYGYTF
TGTGCCACCCCTACAACAGGGACCCCTAACTATGGCTACACCTTC
>TRBV7-9|TRBJ2-1|TRBD2|NA
CASSFSSGGAYNEQFF
TGTGCCAGCAGCTTTTCTAGCGGGGGTGCCTACAATGAGCAGTTCTTC
>TRBV28|TRBJ1-5|NA|NA
CASSNPTGNNQPQHF
TGTGCCAGCAGTAACCCCACAGGGAACAATCAGCCCCAGCATTTT
>TRBV7-9|TRBJ1-1|NA|NA
CASSPTGRTEAFF
TGTGCCAGCAGCCCTACAGGGAGAACTGAAGCTTTCTTT
>TRBV27|TRBJ2-1|NA|NA
CASSTARDGSSYNEQFF
TGTGCCAGCAGTACCGCTCGGGACGGAAGCTCCTACAATGAGCAGTTCTTC
>TRBV5-1|TRBJ2-5|NA|once
CASSLGQAGQETQYF
TGCGCCAGCAGCTTGGGACAGGCCGGACAAGAGACCCAGTACTTC
>TRBV6-4|TRBJ2-3|TRBD2|NA
CASSDDGGSGHTQYF
TGTGCCAGCAGTGATGATGGCGGGAGCGGACATACGCAGTATTTT
>TRBV24-1|TRBJ2-2|NA|NA
CATSDSQAQNTGELFF
TGTGCCACCAGTGATTCCCAGGCTCAGAACACCGGGGAGCTGTTTTTT
>TRBV21-1|TRBJ1-5|NA|NA
CASIPEQGNQPQHF
TGTGCCAGCATTCCCGAACAGGGGAATCAGCCCCAGCATTTT
>TRBV21-1|TRBJ1-1|NA|NA
CASSKQGWDTEAFF
TGTGCCAGCAGCAAACAGGGTTGGGACACTGAAGCTTTCTTT
>TRBV30|TRBJ2-1|TRBD1|few
CAGQVGNEQFF
TGTGCCGGACAGGTGGGGAATGAGCAGTTCTTC
>TRBV6-5|TRBJ1-1|TRBD1|once
CASSYSITGGTEAFF
TGTGCCAGCAGTTACTCTATCACAGGGGGCACTGAAGCTTTCTTT
>TRBV3-1/TRBV3-2|TRBJ1-2|NA|NA
CASSQGGTGYTF
TGTGCCAGCAGCCAAGGGGGCACTGGCTACACCTTC
>TRBV5-1|TRBJ1-6|NA|NA
CASSLASYNSPLHF
TGCGCCAGCAGCTTGGCCTCCTATAATTCACCCCTCCACTTT
>TRBV11-2|TRBJ2-1|NA|NA
CASSLGGPPSYNEQFF
TGTGCCAGCAGCTTAGGGGGGCCACCTTCCTACAATGAGCAGTTCTTC
>TRBV4-1|TRBJ2-3|TRBD1|NA
CASSQVGTGSRDTQYF
TGCGCCAGCAGCCAAGTGGGGACAGGGTCTAGAGATACGCAGTATTTT
>TRBV30|TRBJ2-2|TRBD2|NA
CACKLAPNTGELFF
TGTGCCTGCAAACTAGCGCCGAACACCGGGGAGCTGTTTTTT
>TRBV2|TRBJ1-1|NA|NA
CASSDPTLNTEAFF
TGTGCCAGCAGTGATCCAACCTTGAACACTGAAGCTTTCTTT
>TRBV7-3|TRBJ2-1|TRBD2|few
CASSRGLAAYNEQFF
TGTGCCAGCAGTCGTGGACTAGCGGCCTACAATGAGCAGTTCTTC
>TRBV19|TRBJ2-1|NA|few
CASSTRGGAAYNEQFF
TGTGCCAGTAGTACCCGCGGAGGGGCGGCCTACAATGAGCAGTTCTTC
>TRBV3-1/TRBV3-2|TRBJ2-1|TRBD2|NA
CASSHWGSGKVSYNEQFF
TGTGCCAGCAGCCATTGGGGTAGCGGGAAGGTCTCCTACAATGAGCAGTTCTTC
>TRBV5-4|TRBJ2-2|NA|many
CASSLAPQGNTGELFF
TGTGCCAGCAGCTTGGCCCCACAGGGGAACACCGGGGAGCTGTTTTTT
>TRBV3-1/TRBV3-2|TRBJ1-5|TRBD1|NA
CASSRQGSNQPQHF
TGTGCCAGCAGCCGACAGGGAAGCAATCAGCCCCAGCATTTT
>TRBV25-1|TRBJ1-1|TRBD1|NA
CASSESGQGVTEAFF
TGTGCCAGCAGTGAGTCAGGACAGGGGGTCACTGAAGCTTTCTTT
>TRBV15|TRBJ2-1|TRBD2|NA
CATSSTSGSYNEQFF
TGTGCCACCAGCTCTACTAGCGGGAGCTACAATGAGCAGTTCTTC
>TRBV7-2|TRBJ2-5|TRBD1|NA
CASSPTGYQETQYF
TGTGCCAGCAGCCCGACAGGGTACCAAGAGACCCAGTACTTC
>TRBV7-3|TRBJ2-2|TRBD1|NA
CASSPGTATGELFF
TGTGCCAGCAGCCCGGGGACAGCCACCGGGGAGCTGTTTTTT
>TRBV10-1|TRBJ2-7|TRBD2|NA
CASSEGLAGARQYF
TGCGCCAGCAGTGAGGGACTAGCGGGGGCGAGGCAGTACTTC
>TRBV4-3|TRBJ2-7|NA|NA
CASSQDRLAYEQYF
TGCGCCAGCAGCCAAGATCGGCTAGCGTACGAGCAGTACTTC
>TRBV19|TRBJ2-3|NA|NA
CASSIGRGDTQYF
TGTGCCAGTAGTATTGGCAGGGGAGATACGCAGTATTTT
>TRBV3-1/TRBV3-2|TRBJ2-1|NA|NA
CASVSSGRNEQFF
TGTGCCAGCGTTAGTAGCGGAAGGAATGAGCAGTTCTTC
>TRBV11-2|TRBJ2-3|NA|NA
CASSIRLERGQYF
TGTGCCAGCAGCATACGACTAGAACGGGGGCAGTATTTT
>TRBV7-9|TRBJ2-4|NA|NA
CASSLAQGLAKNIQYF
TGTGCCAGCAGCTTAGCTCAGGGTTTAGCCAAAAACATTCAGTACTTC
>TRBV7-9|TRBJ2-3|TRBD2|NA
CASSDSGGATDTQYF
TGTGCCAGCAGCGATAGCGGGGGGGCCACAGATACGCAGTATTTT
>TRBV7-9|TRBJ2-7|NA|NA
CASSSGTYEQYF
TGTGCCAGCAGCTCCGGTACCTACGAGCAGTACTTC
>TRBV29-1|TRBJ2-1|NA|NA
CSVPPGPPFF
TGCAGCGTTCCCCCGGGACCCCCGTTCTTC
>TRBV5-4|TRBJ1-4|NA|NA
CASSTGLTTNEKLFF
TGTGCCAGCAGCACGGGACTCACAACTAATGAAAAACTGTTTTTT
>TRBV7-9|TRBJ2-1|NA|NA
CASSFYGNPEQFF
TGTGCCAGCAGCTTTTATGGTAACCCTGAGCAGTTCTTC
>TRBV5-1|TRBJ1-1|NA|NA
CASSLQGYTEAFF
TGCGCCAGCAGCTTACAGGGATACACTGAAGCTTTCTTT
>TRBV29-1|TRBJ2-6|NA|NA
CSVPGSGANVLTF
TGCAGCGTTCCCGGGTCTGGGGCCAACGTCCTGACTTTC